This TCR beta chain was sequenced during a study of regulatory T cells in long-lasting Graves disease. Regarding time point: newly diagnosed GD, antithyroid drugs for less than 3 months. The TCR library was made from RNA extracted from PBMCs. CDR3-region Arm-PCR and iRepertoire HTBI primers produced the TCR beta libraries. MiXCR was run by TCRdb on the multiplex PCR reads, yielding one entry per CDR3 protein. This sample has some 320,000 distinct CDR3 sequences, with more than 15% found just once. The material sequenced was peripheral blood mononuclear cells (PBMCs), taken at new diagnosis, from a patient treated with antithyroid drugs. The receptor's source is a female donor with Graves disease.

CDR3 coding DNA: TGTGCCAGCAGCCCTCGGGACCGCGGGTCCGTGGGGCAGTTCTTC. Translating it yields CASSPRDRGSVGQFF. The chain joins TRBV4-2 to TRBJ2-1; D assignment may be TRBD1 or TRBD2 (5 bases each). Germline CDR1 is LGHNA and CDR2 is YNFKEQ. The CDR3 has 15 residues. V lost 4 bases and J lost 12, with 22 bases in between.